Listed below are T cell receptor beta chains from one sample, sequenced in a study of breast tumors, draining lymph nodes, adjacent tissues. TCRdb passed the multiplex PCR reads through MiXCR, listing each CDR3 protein once. The sample includes 200,000 to 250,000 distinct CDR3 sequences, less than 40% of them seen just once. Sample: axillary lymph node tissue. These receptors originate from a female donor with breast cancer. Some clones in this sample may be carry-over from other donors' samples. Both conserved end residues are part of each CDR3. D genes are given only for firm matches. Not every row has a clone size; where given, it reads once, few, many or a size class.

TRBV7-9	TRBJ1-6	-	-	CASSLKTGSDSPLHF	TGTGCCAGCAGCCTAAAAACAGGGTCGGATTCACCCCTCCACTTT
TRBV18	TRBJ2-2	many	-	CASSPPKRTGELFF	TGTGCCAGCTCACCACCGAAAAGGACCGGGGAGCTGTTTTTT
TRBV6-5	TRBJ1-5	-	-	CASSRGSSNQPQHF	TGTGCCAGCAGTCGGGGTTCGAGCAATCAGCCCCAGCATTTT
TRBV12-5	TRBJ2-2	many	-	CASGLVVTSETGELFF	TGTGCTAGTGGTTTGGTGGTGACAAGCGAAACCGGGGAGCTGTTTTTT
TRBV10-3	TRBJ1-4	many	-	CAISEFPFHSATNEKLFF	TGTGCCATCAGTGAGTTTCCCTTCCACAGCGCAACTAATGAAAAACTGTTTTTT
TRBV6-5	TRBJ1-4	once	TRBD1	CARRQTGQGDEKLFF	TGTGCCAGAAGACAGACGGGACAGGGTGATGAAAAACTGTTTTTT
TRBV6-6	TRBJ2-1	many	-	CASTPAGRNNEQFF	TGTGCCAGCACCCCGGCAGGGAGGAACAATGAGCAGTTCTTC
TRBV19	TRBJ2-4	many	TRBD1	CASSDSPGQGASTTGNIQYF	TGTGCCAGTAGTGATTCACCGGGACAGGGGGCGAGTACGACTGGGAACATTCAGTACTTC
TRBV4-1	TRBJ2-1	many	TRBD2	CASSQPSWAGAPREQFF	TGCGCCAGCAGCCAACCCTCATGGGCGGGAGCTCCCCGAGAGCAGTTCTTC
TRBV24-1	TRBJ2-1	-	-	CATSDSALARNEQFF	TGTGCCACCAGTGACTCGGCCCTAGCTCGCAATGAGCAGTTCTTC
TRBV12-3/TRBV12-4	TRBJ1-3	-	-	CASSLLAGSGNTIYF	TGTGCCAGCAGTTTATTGGCCGGCTCTGGAAACACCATATATTTT
TRBV5-6	TRBJ2-3	many	-	CASSLESTDTQYF	TGTGCCAGCAGCTTGGAAAGCACAGATACGCAGTATTTT
TRBV6-2/TRBV6-3	TRBJ1-6	many	-	CASSPNENSPLHF	TGTGCCAGCAGCCCGAACGAAAATTCACCCCTCCACTTT
TRBV29-1	TRBJ2-3	many	TRBD2	CSVILTSGSTDTQYF	TGCAGCGTCATTCTGACTAGCGGGAGCACAGATACGCAGTATTTT
TRBV7-2	TRBJ1-5	many	-	CASSLVGGLSNQPQHF	TGTGCCAGCAGCTTAGTAGGAGGGTTGAGCAATCAGCCCCAGCATTTT
TRBV9	TRBJ2-5	-	TRBD2	CASSVSGRLETQSF	TGTGCCAGCAGCGTAAGCGGGAGGTTGGAGACCCAGTCCTTC
TRBV5-6	TRBJ2-2	many	-	CASSPQSTGNTGELFF	TGTGCCAGCAGCCCTCAATCGACAGGGAACACCGGGGAGCTGTTTTTT
TRBV18	TRBJ2-1	-	-	CASSPPKGYNEQFF	TGTGCCAGCTCACCACCCAAGGGTTACAATGAGCAGTTCTTC
TRBV18	TRBJ2-7	many	TRBD1	CASSPIWGQEYEQYF	TGTGCCAGCTCACCTATTTGGGGACAGGAGTACGAGCAGTACTTC
TRBV5-1	TRBJ1-6	-	TRBD1	CASSPTGANSPLHF	TGCGCCAGCAGCCCGACAGGGGCCAATTCACCCCTCCACTTT
TRBV14	TRBJ2-1	-	-	CASSQALLRGRESF	TGTGCCAGCAGCCAAGCGTTACTTCGGGGTAGGGAGTCCTTC
TRBV5-1	TRBJ2-2	many	-	CASSPTGKPGELFF	TGCGCCAGCAGCCCTACAGGGAAACCCGGGGAGCTGTTTTTT
TRBV7-8	TRBJ2-1	-	-	CASRGRLAERGSYHEQFF	TGTGCCAGTAGGGGGAGGCTAGCGGAGAGAGGCTCCTACCATGAGCAGTTCTTC
TRBV6-5	TRBJ2-7	many	TRBD1	CASSLTGGQGTEQYF	TGTGCCAGCAGTCTAACCGGGGGACAGGGTACCGAGCAGTACTTC